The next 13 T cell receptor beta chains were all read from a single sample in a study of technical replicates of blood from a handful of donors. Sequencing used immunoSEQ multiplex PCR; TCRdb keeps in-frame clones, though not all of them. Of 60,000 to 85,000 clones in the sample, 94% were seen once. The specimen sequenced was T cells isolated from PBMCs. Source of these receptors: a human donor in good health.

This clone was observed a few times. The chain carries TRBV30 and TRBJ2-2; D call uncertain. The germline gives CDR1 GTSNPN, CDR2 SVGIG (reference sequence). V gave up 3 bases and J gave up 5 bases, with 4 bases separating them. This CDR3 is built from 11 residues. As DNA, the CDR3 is TGTGCCTGGAGCCGGACCGGGGAGCTGTTTTTT. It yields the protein CAWSRTGELFF.

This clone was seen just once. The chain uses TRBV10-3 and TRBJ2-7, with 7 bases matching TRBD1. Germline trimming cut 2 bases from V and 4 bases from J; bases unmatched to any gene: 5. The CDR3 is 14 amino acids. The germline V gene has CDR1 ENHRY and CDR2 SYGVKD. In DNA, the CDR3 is TGTGCCATCAGTGAGCCAGGGGGTAGGTACGAGCAGTACTTC. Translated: CAISEPGGRYEQYF.

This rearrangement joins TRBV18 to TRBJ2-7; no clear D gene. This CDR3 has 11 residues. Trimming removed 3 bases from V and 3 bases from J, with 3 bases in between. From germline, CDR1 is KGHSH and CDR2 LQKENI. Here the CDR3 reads CASSPHYEQYF. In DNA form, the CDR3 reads TGTGCCAGCTCACCCCACTACGAGCAGTACTTC.

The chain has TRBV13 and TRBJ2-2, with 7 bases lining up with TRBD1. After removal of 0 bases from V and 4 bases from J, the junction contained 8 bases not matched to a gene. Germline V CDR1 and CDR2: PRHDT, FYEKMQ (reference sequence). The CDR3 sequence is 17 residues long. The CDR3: CASSLGMDRRGTGELFF. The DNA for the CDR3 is TGTGCCAGCAGCTTAGGGATGGACAGGAGAGGCACCGGGGAGCTGTTTTTT. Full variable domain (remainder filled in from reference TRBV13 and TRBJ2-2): AAGVIQSPRHLIKEKRETATLKCYPIPRHDTVYWYQQGPGQDPQFLISFYEKMQSDKGSIPDRFSAQQFSDYHSELNMSSLELGDSALYFCASSLGMDRRGTGELFFGEGSRLTVL.

The DNA for the CDR3 is TGTGCCAGCAGCGTTGGGACAGCCTATAATAGCAATCAGCCCCAGCATTTT. Amino acids: CASSVGTAYNSNQPQHF. The V gene is TRBV7-9, the J gene TRBJ1-5, with 7 bases matching TRBD1. V dropped 5 bases and J dropped 0; count of bases not matched to a gene: 10. The germline CDR1 and CDR2 sequences are SEHNR and FQNEAQ (reference sequence). This CDR3 is 17 amino acids long.

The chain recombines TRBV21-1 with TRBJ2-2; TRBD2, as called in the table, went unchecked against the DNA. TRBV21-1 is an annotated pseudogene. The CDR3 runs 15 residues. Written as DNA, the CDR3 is TGTGCCAGCAGCATTTTAGCGGGAAACACCGGGGAGCTGTTTTTT. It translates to CASSILAGNTGELFF.

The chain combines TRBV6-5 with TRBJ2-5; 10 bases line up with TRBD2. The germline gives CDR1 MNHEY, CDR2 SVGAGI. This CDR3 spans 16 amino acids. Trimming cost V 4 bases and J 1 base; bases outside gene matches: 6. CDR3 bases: TGTGCCAGCAGTTCACCTAGCGGGAGCTCCCAAGAGACCCAGTACTTC. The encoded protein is CASSSPSGSSQETQYF.

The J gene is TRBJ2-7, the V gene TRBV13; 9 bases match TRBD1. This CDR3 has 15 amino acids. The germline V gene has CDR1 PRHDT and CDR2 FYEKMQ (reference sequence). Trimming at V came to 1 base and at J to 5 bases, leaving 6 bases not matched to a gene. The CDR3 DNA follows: TGTGCCAGCAGCTTAGAGGGACAGGGATTTGACGAGCAGTACTTC. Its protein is CASSLEGQGFDEQYF.

This CDR3 is CAISESRTGRGYEQYF. For the CDR3, the DNA is TGTGCCATCAGTGAGTCGAGGACAGGACGTGGCTACGAGCAGTACTTC. This chain links TRBV10-3 with TRBJ2-7, with 7 bases matching TRBD1. The CDR3 has 16 amino acids. J lost 3 bases, V lost 0 bases, and 8 bases had no gene match. Germline V gene lookup returns CDR1 ENHRY and CDR2 SYGVKD.

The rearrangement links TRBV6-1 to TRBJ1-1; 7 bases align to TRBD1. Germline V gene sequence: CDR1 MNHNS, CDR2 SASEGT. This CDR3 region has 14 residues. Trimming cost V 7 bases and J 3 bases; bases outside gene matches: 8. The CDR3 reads CASNPGQTYTEAFF. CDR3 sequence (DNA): TGTGCCAGCAATCCGGGACAGACGTACACTGAAGCTTTCTTT.

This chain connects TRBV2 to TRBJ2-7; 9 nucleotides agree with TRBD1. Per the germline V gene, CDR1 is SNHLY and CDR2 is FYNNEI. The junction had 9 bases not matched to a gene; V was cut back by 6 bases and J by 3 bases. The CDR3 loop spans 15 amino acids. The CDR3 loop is CASRVQGAVNYEQYF. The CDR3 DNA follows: TGTGCCAGCAGGGTACAGGGGGCGGTCAACTACGAGCAGTACTTC.

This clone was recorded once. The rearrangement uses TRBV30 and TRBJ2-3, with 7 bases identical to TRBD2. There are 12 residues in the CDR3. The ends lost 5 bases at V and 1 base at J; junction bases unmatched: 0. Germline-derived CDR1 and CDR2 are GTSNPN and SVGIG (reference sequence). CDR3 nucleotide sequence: TGTGCCTGGGCGGGGGGCACAGATACGCAGTATTTT. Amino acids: CAWAGGTDTQYF.

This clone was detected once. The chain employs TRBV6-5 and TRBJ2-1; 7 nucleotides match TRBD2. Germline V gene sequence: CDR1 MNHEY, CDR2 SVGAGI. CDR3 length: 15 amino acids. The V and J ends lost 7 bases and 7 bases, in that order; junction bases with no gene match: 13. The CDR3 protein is CASKTGRYSVNEQFF. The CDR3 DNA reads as TGTGCCAGCAAAACCGGGAGGTATAGTGTAAATGAGCAGTTCTTC.